Reported below is one TCR beta chain. The data derive from a study of blood T cell repertoires in COVID-19. Assay used: immunoSEQ multiplex PCR; TCRdb lists only in-frame clones, some missing. The table shows 85,000 to 120,000 clones, with 84% occurring only once. Germline CDR1 and CDR2: LNHNV and YYDKDF (reference sequence). This CDR3 is 17 amino acids long. V shed 4 bases and J 0 bases; nucleotides not matched to a gene: 9. This TCR came from a human donor in a cohort sampled during active COVID-19. The chain is built from TRBV15 and TRBJ2-3; 8 positions match TRBD2. Source material: peripheral blood. This chain's CDR3 is CATSIPGGGLSTDTQYF. CDR3 nucleotide sequence: TGTGCCACCAGCATCCCAGGCGGGGGGCTGAGCACAGATACGCAGTATTTT. Combining the CDR3 with reference TRBV15 and TRBJ2-3 gives the whole variable domain DAMVIQNPRYQVTQFGKPVTLSCSQTLNHNVMYWYQQKSSQAPKLLFHYYDKDFNNEADTPDNFQSRRPNTSFCFLDIRSPGLGDTAMYLCATSIPGGGLSTDTQYFGPGTRLTVL.